This T cell receptor (beta chain) was sequenced for a study of OX40 agonist ivuxolimab in advanced cancers. The overall study: Under the entry rules, prior anti-PD-1, anti-PD-L1 or anti-CTLA-4 therapy was allowed, and around 40% had some.

Germline trimming cut 1 base from V and 4 bases from J; bases unmatched to any gene: 2. The CDR3 has 15 amino acids. CDR1 is MGHRA, CDR2 YSYEKL, per germline. Sequencing used immunoSEQ multiplex PCR; TCRdb keeps in-frame clones, though not all of them. The sample has 60,000 or so clones; more than 75% are singletons. Overall study results and limits: Partial responders at 0.1-3.0 mg/kg showed near-lowest clonal expansion.

To note about this clone: No antigen is known for it.

The chain links TRBV4-1 to TRBJ1-3; 9 nucleotides agree with TRBD1. The TCR originated in an adult with an advanced solid tumor such as melanoma, head and neck, liver or kidney cancer. The sequencing used CD4+ or CD8+ T cells sorted from blood, collected in a trial of the OX40 agonist ivuxolimab. CDR3 nucleotide sequence: TGCGCCAGCAGCCAAGGGACAGGGGTAGGAAACACCATATATTTT. It encodes CASSQGTGVGNTIYF.